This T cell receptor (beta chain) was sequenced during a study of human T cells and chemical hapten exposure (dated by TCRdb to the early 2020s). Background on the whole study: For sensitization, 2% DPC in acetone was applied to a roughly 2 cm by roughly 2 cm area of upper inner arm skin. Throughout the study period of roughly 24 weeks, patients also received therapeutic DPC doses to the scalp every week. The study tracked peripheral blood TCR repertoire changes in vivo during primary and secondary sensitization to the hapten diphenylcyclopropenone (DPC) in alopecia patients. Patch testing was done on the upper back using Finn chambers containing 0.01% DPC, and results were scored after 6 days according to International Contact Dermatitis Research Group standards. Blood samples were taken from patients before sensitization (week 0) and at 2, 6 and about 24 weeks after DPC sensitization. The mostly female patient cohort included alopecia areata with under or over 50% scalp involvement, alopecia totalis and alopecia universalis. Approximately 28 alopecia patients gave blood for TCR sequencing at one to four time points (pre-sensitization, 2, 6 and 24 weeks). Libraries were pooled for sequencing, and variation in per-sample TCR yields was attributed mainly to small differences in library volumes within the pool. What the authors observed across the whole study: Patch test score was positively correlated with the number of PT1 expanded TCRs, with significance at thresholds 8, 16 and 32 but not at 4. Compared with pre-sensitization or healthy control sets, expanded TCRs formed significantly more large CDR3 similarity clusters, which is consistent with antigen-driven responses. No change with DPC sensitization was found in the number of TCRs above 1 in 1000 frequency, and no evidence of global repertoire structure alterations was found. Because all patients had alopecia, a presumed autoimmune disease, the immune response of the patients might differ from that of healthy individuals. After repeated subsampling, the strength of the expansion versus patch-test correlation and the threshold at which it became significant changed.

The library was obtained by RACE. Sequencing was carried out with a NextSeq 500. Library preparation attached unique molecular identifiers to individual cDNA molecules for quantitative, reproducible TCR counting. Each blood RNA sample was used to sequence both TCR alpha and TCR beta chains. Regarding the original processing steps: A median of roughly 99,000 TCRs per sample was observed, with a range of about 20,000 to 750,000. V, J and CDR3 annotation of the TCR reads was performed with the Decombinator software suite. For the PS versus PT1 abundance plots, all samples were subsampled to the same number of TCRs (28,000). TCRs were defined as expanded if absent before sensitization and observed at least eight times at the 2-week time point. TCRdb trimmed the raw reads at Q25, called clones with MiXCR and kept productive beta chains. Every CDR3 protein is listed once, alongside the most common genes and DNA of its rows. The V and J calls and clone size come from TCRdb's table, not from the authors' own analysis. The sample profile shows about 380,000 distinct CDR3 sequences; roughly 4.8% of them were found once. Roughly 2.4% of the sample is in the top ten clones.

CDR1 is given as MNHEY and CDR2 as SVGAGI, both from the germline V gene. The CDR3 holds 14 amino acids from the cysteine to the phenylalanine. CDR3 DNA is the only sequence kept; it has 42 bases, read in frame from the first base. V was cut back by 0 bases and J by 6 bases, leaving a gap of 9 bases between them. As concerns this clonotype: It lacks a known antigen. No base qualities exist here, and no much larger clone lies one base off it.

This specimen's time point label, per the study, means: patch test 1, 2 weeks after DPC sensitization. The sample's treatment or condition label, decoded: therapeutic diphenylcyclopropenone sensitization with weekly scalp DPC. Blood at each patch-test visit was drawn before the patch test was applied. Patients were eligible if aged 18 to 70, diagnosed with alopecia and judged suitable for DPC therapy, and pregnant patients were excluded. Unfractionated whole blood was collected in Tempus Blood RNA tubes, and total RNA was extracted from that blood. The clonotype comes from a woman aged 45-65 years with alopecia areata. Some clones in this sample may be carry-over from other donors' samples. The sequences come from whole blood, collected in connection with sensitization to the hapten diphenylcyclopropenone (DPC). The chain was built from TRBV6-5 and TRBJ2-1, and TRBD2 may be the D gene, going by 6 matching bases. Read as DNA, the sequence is TGTGCCAGCAGTTACTCAGCCGGGAGCAATGAGCAGTTCTTC. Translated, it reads CASSYSAGSNEQFF.